The clone carrying this T cell receptor beta chain was seen more than once but under ten times. Its target is not known. The sample comes from a study of blood T cells in healthy people across ages. Notes on the study in general: With donor CMV status unknown, expanded clonotype changes were possibly confounded. Leaving the PBMCs unsorted stopped any conclusive comparison of naive versus antigen-experienced cells.

CDR1 and CDR2 from the germline V gene are MNHEY and SVGAGI. V gave up 4 bases and J gave up 2 bases, with 11 bases separating them. The CDR3 has 14 residues. Using a J-beta primer mix together with a sample-barcoded 5' primer, a second PCR was run for roughly 7 to 11 cycles. From the 5' RACE reads, TCRdb called clonotypes with MiXCR, one entry per CDR3 protein. The data hold around 710,000 distinct CDR3 sequences, with approximately 39% observed a single time. The chain links TRBV6-5 to TRBJ1-1; D perhaps matches TRBD1 (6 bases). This TCR was recovered from a woman aged 60-70 years in good health. Sequenced material: blood. The CDR3 sequence: CASSLQTGNTEAFF. CDR3 bases: TGTGCCAGCAGTTTACAGACAGGTAACACTGAAGCTTTCTTT.